One and the same sample provided the 18 T cell receptor beta chains below, sequenced in a study of T cells in Graves' hyperthyroidism and ophthalmopathy. Amplified TCR beta CDR3 regions derived from RNA transcripts. The HTBI primer set drove a first-round RT-PCR of the TCR CDR3. MiXCR, run by TCRdb on the multiplex PCR reads, gives a single entry per CDR3 protein. The sample has approximately 870,000 distinct CDR3 sequences, about 38% seen once. Sequenced input: blood. All receptors derive from a man aged 18-30 years with Graves' hyperthyroidism.

The chain is built from TRBV29-1 and TRBJ2-7; no clear D gene. Germline CDR1 and CDR2: SQVTM and ANQGSEA. Trimming shortened V by 6 bases and J by 7 bases, and 10 bases separated the two germline ends. The CDR3 totals 10 residues. The CDR3 loop reads CSVSGPEQYF. CDR3 in DNA: TGCAGCGTATCGGGTCCGGAGCAGTACTTC.

The chain employs TRBV4-1 and TRBJ2-7; D gene unclear. Trimming took 1 base from V and 6 from J, leaving 13 bases between them. CDR3 length: 14 residues. Germline lookup yields CDR1 MGHRA and CDR2 YSYEKL. The DNA for the CDR3 is TGCGCCAGCAGCCAAGCGACGAGCTCCAGCGAGCAGTACTTC. It is translated as CASSQATSSSEQYF.

The chain joins TRBV2 to TRBJ1-2; 8 positions match TRBD1. Germline V CDR1 and CDR2: SNHLY, FYNNEI. The J segment lost 6 bases and the V segment lost 7 bases, leaving 7 bases of the junction unmatched. The CDR3 spans 13 residues. Here the CDR3 DNA reads TGTGCCAGCACCGACCAGGGGGCGAATGGCTACACCTTC. Translating gives CASTDQGANGYTF.

J is TRBJ2-5 and V is TRBV10-3; possible D gene TRBD2, 5 bases. CDR1 is ENHRY and CDR2 is SYGVKD in the germline V gene. The CDR3 runs 13 residues. CDR3 DNA: TGTGCTAGAGATCCGGCTAGCCGGGGGACCCAGTACTTC. It specifies CARDPASRGTQYF.

This rearrangement joins TRBV5-8 to TRBJ1-2; no clear D. The V end lost 6 bases, the J end lost 4 bases, and 16 bases lay between the germline ends. CDR1 is SGHTS and CDR2 is YDEGEE in the germline V gene. This CDR3 is built from 14 residues. In nucleotides, the CDR3 is TGTGCCAGCAACCCGGAGAGGTATGTCTATGGCTACACCTTC. It is translated as CASNPERYVYGYTF.

This clonotype was detected once. One end of the junction is discordant with germline, which a read error may explain. This chain connects TRBV7-6 to TRBJ2-5; 8 bases are a match to TRBD2. The CDR3 spans 15 residues. Germline-derived CDR1 and CDR2 are SGHVS and FNYEAQ. The CDR3 coding sequence is TGTGCCGGCAGCTTAGCCGGGGGGGCCGCGGAGACCCAGTACTTC. This sequence encodes CAGSLAGGAAETQYF.

On this clonotype itself: A read error may account for a junction end that differs from germline. V gene TRBV5-1 combines with J gene TRBJ1-1; D is unclear. CDR3 length equals 15 residues. Germline assignment: CDR1 SGHRS and CDR2 YFSETQ. In DNA, the CDR3 is TGCGCCAGCAGCCAAGAGTCGGGCCTGAACACTGGAGCTTTCTTT. Encoded protein: CASSQESGLNTGAFF.

This clonotype appeared many times. This sequence joins TRBV29-1 and TRBJ2-5; a weak D match, TRBD1 (5 bases). The CDR3 consists of 12 residues. Trimming removed 4 bases at V and 3 bases at J, with 9 bases between. Germline values: CDR1 SQVTM, CDR2 ANQGSEA. The chain's CDR3 is CSVGHRKETQYF. DNA for the CDR3: TGCAGCGTTGGACACAGGAAAGAGACCCAGTACTTC.

This clonotype was found a few times. A much larger clone differs from this one at a single base, so this may be a read error. V gene TRBV7-3 combines with J gene TRBJ1-6; D is unclear. CDR1 is SGHTA, CDR2 FQGTGA, per germline. Trimming shortened V by 7 bases and J by 8 bases, and 15 bases separated the two germline ends. This CDR3 contains 14 residues. CDR3 bases: TGTGCCAGCAATTTCTATCAGGACCATTCACCCCTCCACTTT. It encodes CASNFYQDHSPLHF. The complete variable domain, with remaining parts taken from reference TRBV7-3 and TRBJ1-6, reads GAGVSQTPSNKVTEKGKYVELRCDPISGHTALYWYRQSLGQGPEFLIYFQGTGAADDSGLPNDRFFAVRPEGSVSTLKIQRTERGDSAVYLCASNFYQDHSPLHFGNGTRLTVT.

The chain employs TRBV10-3 and TRBJ1-5; the D gene is possibly TRBD1 (6 bases). V was clipped by 11 bases and J by 5 bases, with 16 bases between them. The CDR3 loop spans 13 amino acids. Germline V gives CDR1 ENHRY, CDR2 SYGVKD. CDR3 region: CAVKGAGDQPQHF. DNA for the CDR3: TGTGCCGTCAAGGGTGCAGGGGATCAGCCCCAGCATTTT.

In its sample, this clonotype was seen many times. The chain uses TRBV29-1 and TRBJ2-7; unclear D gene. The CDR3 is 13 residues long. Germline-derived CDR1 and CDR2 are SQVTM and ANQGSEA. Trimming removed 0 bases at V and 0 bases at J, with 6 bases between. The CDR3 bases are TGCAGCGTTGAAGACCCTCGCTCCTACGAGCAGTACTTC. The encoded protein is CSVEDPRSYEQYF.

This rearrangement joins TRBV7-8 to TRBJ1-1; 7 bases match TRBD1. Per the germline V gene, CDR1 is SGHVS and CDR2 is FQNEAQ. Trimming took 5 bases from V and 4 from J; bases not matched to a gene: 22. The CDR3 contains 19 residues. This chain's CDR3 is CASSPQGGPYVGSGTEAFF. The CDR3 coding sequence is TGTGCCAGCAGCCCTCAGGGGGGTCCTTATGTGGGGTCTGGCACTGAAGCTTTCTTT.

This clonotype was detected ten times or more. CDR3: CASSPGQAGANVLTF. CDR3 nucleotides: TGTGCCAGCAGCCCGGGACAGGCTGGGGCCAACGTCCTGACTTTC. This rearrangement joins TRBV9 to TRBJ2-6; 8 bases map to TRBD1. J was trimmed by 2 bases and V by 4 bases; bases with no gene match: 2. CDR1 and CDR2 from the germline V gene are SGDLS and YYNGEE. CDR3 length: 15 residues.

J is TRBJ1-5 and V is TRBV15, with D possibly matching TRBD1 (5 bases). The CDR3 is 14 amino acids. The ends were cut back, 11 bases at V and 9 bases at J, with 23 bases in the middle. Germline CDR1 reads LNHNV; CDR2 reads YYDKDF (reference sequence). The CDR3 protein is CACLSGTGTGPQHF. The CDR3 nucleotides read TGTGCCTGCCTCAGCGGGACGGGGACTGGGCCCCAGCATTTT.

Many counts were recorded for this clonotype. This chain connects TRBV2 to TRBJ1-5; 10 bases are a match to TRBD1. Germline V gene sequence: CDR1 SNHLY, CDR2 FYNNEI. Trimming cost V 1 base and J 6 bases; bases outside gene matches: 3. The CDR3 has 15 residues. The CDR3 DNA follows: TGTGCCAGCAGTGAAGGACAGGGGGCAGGTCAGCCCCAGCATTTT. Protein sequence: CASSEGQGAGQPQHF. Full variable domain (missing parts from reference TRBV2 and TRBJ1-5): EPEVTQTPSHQVTQMGQEVILRCVPISNHLYFYWYRQILGQKVEFLVSFYNNEISEKSEIFDDQFSVERPDGSNFTLKIRSTKLEDSAMYFCASSEGQGAGQPQHFGDGTRLSIL.

This clonotype was seen just once. The rearrangement links TRBV6-1 to TRBJ2-7; the D gene is possibly TRBD2 (6 bases). V was trimmed by 8 bases and J by 2 bases, leaving 25 bases between them. Germline loops: CDR1 MNHNS, CDR2 SASEGT. The CDR3 sequence is 17 residues long. DNA for the CDR3: TGTGCCAGCGGACTTTCCCAAGGACTAACCGTCCCCTACGAGCAGTACTTC. As protein: CASGLSQGLTVPYEQYF.

The chain combines TRBV10-3 with TRBJ2-2, with D hard to call. The CDR3 consists of 15 residues. Germline CDR1 ENHRY, CDR2 SYGVKD. Trimming took off 2 bases at V and 2 bases at J, with 9 bases between the two ends. The chain's CDR3 is CAISEGSANTGELFF. As DNA, the CDR3 is TGTGCCATCAGTGAGGGAAGTGCCAACACCGGGGAGCTGTTTTTT.

This clonotype has a single count. The junction does not match germline at one end; this may be a read error. The gene calls are TRBV7-2 and TRBJ2-5, with D hard to call. CDR3 size: 13 residues. Germline loops: CDR1 SGHTA, CDR2 FQGNSA. The CDR3 nucleotides read TGCGCCAGCAGCCAAGTCACCGAAGAGGCCCAGTACTTC. Its protein product is CASSQVTEEAQYF.